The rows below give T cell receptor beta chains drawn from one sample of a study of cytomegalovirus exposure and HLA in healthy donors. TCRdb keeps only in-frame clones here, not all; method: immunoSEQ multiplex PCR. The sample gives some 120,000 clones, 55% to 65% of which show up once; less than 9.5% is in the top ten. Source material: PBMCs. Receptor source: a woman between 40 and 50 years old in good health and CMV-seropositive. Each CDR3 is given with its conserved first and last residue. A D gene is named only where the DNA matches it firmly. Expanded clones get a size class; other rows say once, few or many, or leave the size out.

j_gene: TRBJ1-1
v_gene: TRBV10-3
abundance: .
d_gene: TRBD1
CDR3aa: CAIQGDRGRAFF
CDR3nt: TGTGCCATCCAGGGGGACAGGGGGCGAGCTTTCTTT

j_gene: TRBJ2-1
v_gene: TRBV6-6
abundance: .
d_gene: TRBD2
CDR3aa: CASSAAGAAGVEQFF
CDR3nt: TGTGCCAGCAGTGCAGCGGGAGCGGCTGGCGTTGAGCAGTTCTTC

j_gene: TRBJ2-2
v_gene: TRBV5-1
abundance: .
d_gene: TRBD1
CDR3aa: CASSLQGLNTGELFF
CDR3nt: TGCGCCAGCAGCTTACAGGGGCTTAACACCGGGGAGCTGTTTTTT

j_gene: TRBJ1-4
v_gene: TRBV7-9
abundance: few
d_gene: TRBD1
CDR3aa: CASSHPGGVEKLFF
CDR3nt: TGTGCCAGCAGCCACCCAGGGGGTGTAGAAAAACTGTTTTTT

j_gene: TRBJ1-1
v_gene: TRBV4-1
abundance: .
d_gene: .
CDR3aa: CASSQELWNTEAFF
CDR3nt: TGCGCCAGCAGCCAAGAACTCTGGAACACTGAAGCTTTCTTT

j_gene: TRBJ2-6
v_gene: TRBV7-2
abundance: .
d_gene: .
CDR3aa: CASSFPISGANVLTF
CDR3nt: TGTGCCAGCAGTTTTCCTATCTCTGGGGCCAACGTCCTGACTTTC

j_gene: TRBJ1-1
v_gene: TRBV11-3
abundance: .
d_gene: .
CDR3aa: CASSLDGNTEAFF
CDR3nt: TGTGCCAGCAGCTTAGACGGGAACACTGAAGCTTTCTTT

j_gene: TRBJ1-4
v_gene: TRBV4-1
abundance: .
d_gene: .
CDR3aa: CASSQGGGAANEKLFF
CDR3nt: TGCGCCAGCAGCCAGGGTGGGGGGGCTGCTAATGAAAAACTGTTTTTT

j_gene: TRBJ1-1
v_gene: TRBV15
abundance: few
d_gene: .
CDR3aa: CATSRGGTGVTEAFF
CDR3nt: TGTGCCACCAGCAGAGGAGGGACGGGGGTTACTGAAGCTTTCTTT

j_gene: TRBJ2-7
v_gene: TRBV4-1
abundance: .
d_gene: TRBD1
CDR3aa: CASSQTPGQSYEQYF
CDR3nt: TGCGCCAGCAGCCAGACACCGGGACAGAGCTACGAGCAGTACTTC

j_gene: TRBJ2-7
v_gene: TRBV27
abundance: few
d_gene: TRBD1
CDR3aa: CASRPGQGAYEQYF
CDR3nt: TGTGCCAGTAGACCGGGACAGGGGGCCTACGAGCAGTACTTC

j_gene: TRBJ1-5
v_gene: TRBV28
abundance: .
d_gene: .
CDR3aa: CASSLELLTGGLQPQHF
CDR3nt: TGTGCCAGCAGTTTAGAGCTCCTAACTGGGGGGTTGCAGCCCCAGCATTTT

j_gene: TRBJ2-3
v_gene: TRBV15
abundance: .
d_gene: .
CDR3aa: CATSRGLPSATDTQYF
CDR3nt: TGTGCCACCAGCAGGGGGCTACCAAGCGCCACAGATACGCAGTATTTT

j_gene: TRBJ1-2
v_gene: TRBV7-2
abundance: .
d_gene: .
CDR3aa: CASSSGGLGVYGYTF
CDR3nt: TGTGCCAGCAGCTCGGGGGGGCTTGGTGTCTATGGCTACACCTTC

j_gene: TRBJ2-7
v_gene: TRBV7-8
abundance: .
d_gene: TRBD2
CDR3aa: CASSPRRGGFYEQYF
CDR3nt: TGTGCCAGCAGCCCCCGGCGGGGGGGGTTCTACGAGCAGTACTTC